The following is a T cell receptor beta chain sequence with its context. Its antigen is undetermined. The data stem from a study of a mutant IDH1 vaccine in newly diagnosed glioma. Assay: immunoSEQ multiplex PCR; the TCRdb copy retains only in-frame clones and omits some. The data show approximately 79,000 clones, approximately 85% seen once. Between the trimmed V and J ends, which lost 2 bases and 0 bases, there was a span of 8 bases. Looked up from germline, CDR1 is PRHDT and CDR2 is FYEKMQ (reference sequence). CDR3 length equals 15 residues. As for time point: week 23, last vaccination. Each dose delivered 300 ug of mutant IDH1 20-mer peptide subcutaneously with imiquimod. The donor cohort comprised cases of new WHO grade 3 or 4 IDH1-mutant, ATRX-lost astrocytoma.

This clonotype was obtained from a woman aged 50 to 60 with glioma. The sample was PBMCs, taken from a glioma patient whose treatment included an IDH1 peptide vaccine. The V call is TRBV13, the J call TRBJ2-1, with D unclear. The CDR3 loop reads CASSLPQSSYNEQFF. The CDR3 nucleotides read TGTGCCAGCAGCTTACCGCAGAGCTCCTACAATGAGCAGTTCTTC.